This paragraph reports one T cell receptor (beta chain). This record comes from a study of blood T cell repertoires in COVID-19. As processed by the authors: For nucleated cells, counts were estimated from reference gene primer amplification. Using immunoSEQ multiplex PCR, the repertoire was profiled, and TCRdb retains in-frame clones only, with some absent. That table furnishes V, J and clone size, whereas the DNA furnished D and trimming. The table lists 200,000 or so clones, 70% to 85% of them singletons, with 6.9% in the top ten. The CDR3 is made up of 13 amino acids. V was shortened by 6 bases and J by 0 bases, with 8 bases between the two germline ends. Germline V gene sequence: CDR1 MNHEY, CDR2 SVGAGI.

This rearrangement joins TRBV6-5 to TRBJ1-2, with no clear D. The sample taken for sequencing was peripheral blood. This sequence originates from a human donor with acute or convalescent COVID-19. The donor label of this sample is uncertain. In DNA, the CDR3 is TGTGCCAGCAGATTGGAGGCTAACTATGGCTACACCTTC. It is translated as CASRLEANYGYTF.